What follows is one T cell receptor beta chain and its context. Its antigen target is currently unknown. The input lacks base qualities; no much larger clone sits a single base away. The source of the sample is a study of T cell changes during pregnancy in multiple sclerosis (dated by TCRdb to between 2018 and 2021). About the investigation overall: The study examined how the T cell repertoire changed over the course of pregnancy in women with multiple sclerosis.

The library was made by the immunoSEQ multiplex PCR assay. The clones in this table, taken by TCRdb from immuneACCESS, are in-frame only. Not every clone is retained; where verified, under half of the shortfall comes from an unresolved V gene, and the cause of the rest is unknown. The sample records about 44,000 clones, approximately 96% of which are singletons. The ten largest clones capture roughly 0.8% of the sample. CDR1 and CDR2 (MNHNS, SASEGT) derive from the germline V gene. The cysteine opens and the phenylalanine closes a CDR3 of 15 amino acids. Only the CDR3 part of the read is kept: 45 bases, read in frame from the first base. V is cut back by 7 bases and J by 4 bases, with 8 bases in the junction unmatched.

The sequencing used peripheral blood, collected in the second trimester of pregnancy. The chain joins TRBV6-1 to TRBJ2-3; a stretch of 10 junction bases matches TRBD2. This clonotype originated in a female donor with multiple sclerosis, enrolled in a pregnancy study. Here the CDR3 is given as CASTLGLAGADTQYF. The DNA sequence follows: TGTGCCAGCACCCTAGGCCTAGCGGGAGCAGATACGCAGTATTTT.